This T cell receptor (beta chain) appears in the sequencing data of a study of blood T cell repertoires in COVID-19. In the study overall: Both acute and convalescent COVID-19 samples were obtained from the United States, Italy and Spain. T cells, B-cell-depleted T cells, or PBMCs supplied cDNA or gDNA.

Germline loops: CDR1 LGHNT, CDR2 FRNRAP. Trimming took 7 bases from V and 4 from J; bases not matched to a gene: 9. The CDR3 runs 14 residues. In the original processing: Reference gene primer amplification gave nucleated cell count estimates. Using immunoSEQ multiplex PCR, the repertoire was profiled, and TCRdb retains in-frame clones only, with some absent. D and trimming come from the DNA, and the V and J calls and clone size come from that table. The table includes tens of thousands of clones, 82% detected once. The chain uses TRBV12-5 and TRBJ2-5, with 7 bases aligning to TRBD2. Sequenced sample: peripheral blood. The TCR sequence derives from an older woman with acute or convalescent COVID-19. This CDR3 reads CASAPGGVPETQYF. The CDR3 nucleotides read TGTGCTAGTGCCCCTGGGGGGGTTCCAGAGACCCAGTACTTC.